The next 30 T cell receptor beta chains were all read from a single sample in a study of regulatory T cells in long-lasting Graves disease. According to the study, TCR beta libraries were built with iRepertoire HTBI primers and CDR3-region Arm-PCR. Using its own MiXCR run on the multiplex PCR reads, TCRdb lists one record per CDR3 protein. The table has some 470,000 distinct CDR3 sequences, 20% to 25% seen once; the top ten hold around 7%. Regarding time point: persistent/refractory GD, antithyroid drugs over 5 years with positive TRAb. The TCR library was made from RNA extracted from PBMCs. The starting material was peripheral blood mononuclear cells (PBMCs), obtained when the disease was refractory, from a patient treated with antithyroid drugs. These receptors all stem from a female donor with Graves disease.

The CDR3 spells CASSQVPGSPLHF. CDR3 nucleotides: TGTGCCAGCAGCCAAGTTCCTGGTTCACCCCTCCACTTT. This chain joins TRBV14 and TRBJ1-6; no firm D call. The CDR3 spans 13 residues. Trimming pared 1 base from V and 9 bases from J, leaving 7 bases between. Germline V gene sequence: CDR1 SGHDN, CDR2 FVKESK. Full variable domain (outside the CDR3, taken from reference TRBV14 and TRBJ1-6): EAGVTQFPSHSVIEKGQTVTLRCDPISGHDNLYWYRRVMGKEIKFLLHFVKESKQDESGMPNNRFLAERTGGTYSTLKVQPAELEDSGVYFCASSQVPGSPLHFGNGTRLTVT.

The chain links TRBV6-5 to TRBJ1-1; no reliable D call. Germline CDR1 reads MNHEY; CDR2 reads SVGAGI. V was cut by 4 bases and J by 4 bases, with 16 bases left in between. There are 15 residues in the CDR3. In DNA, the CDR3 is TGTGCCAGCAGTTCCCCGTGGAGTGGGAGCACTGAAGCTTTCTTT. Protein sequence: CASSSPWSGSTEAFF.

This clonotype appeared a few times. CDR3 coding DNA: TGCAGTGCTAGAGCACTCAATGGGGCTAGCGGGAGATTAGCCGGGGAGCTGTTTTTT. Amino acid sequence: CSARALNGASGRLAGELFF. J is TRBJ2-2 and V is TRBV20-1, with 10 bases that match TRBD2. The CDR3 covers 19 residues. V gave up 1 base and J gave up 6 bases; unmatched junction bases: 17. CDR1 and CDR2 from the germline V gene are DFQATT and SNEGSKA (reference sequence).

The CDR3 protein is CSVEGAGQANTEAFF. The CDR3 DNA is TGCAGCGTTGAAGGGGCTGGACAGGCGAACACTGAAGCTTTCTTT. J is TRBJ1-1 and V is TRBV29-1; 7 nucleotides line up with TRBD1. The junction had 6 bases not matched to a gene; V was cut back by 1 base and J by 1 base. Germline V lookup: CDR1 SQVTM, CDR2 ANQGSEA. The CDR3 spans 15 residues. The whole variable domain, remainder taken from reference TRBV29-1 and TRBJ1-1, is SAVISQKPSRDICQRGTSLTIQCQVDSQVTMMFWYRQQPGQSLTLIATANQGSEATYESGFVIDKFPISRPNLTFSTLTVSNMSPEDSSIYLCSVEGAGQANTEAFFGQGTRLTVV.

The genes are TRBV18 and TRBJ2-7; the match to TRBD1 covers 10 bases. The CDR3 extends over 15 amino acids. Germline-derived CDR1 and CDR2 are KGHSH and LQKENI. J gave up 2 bases and V 4 bases, and 5 bases lay outside the gene matches. DNA of the CDR3: TGTGCCAGCTCACTAGGGGACAGGGGCGCCTACGAGCAGTACTTC. Its protein product is CASSLGDRGAYEQYF. Drawing the rest from reference TRBV18 and TRBJ2-7, the complete variable domain is NAGVMQNPRHLVRRRGQEARLRCSPMKGHSHVYWYRQLPEEGLKFMVYLQKENIIDESGMPKERFSAEFPKEGPSILRIQQVVRGDSAAYFCASSLGDRGAYEQYFGPGTRLTVT.

This chain joins TRBV29-1 and TRBJ1-1; 9 bases are a match to TRBD1. This CDR3 contains 12 residues. The trim removed 7 bases at V and 4 bases at J, leaving 4 bases unmatched. Looked up from germline, CDR1 is SQVTM and CDR2 is ANQGSEA. CDR3 protein: CSAPGQGTEAFF. CDR3 coding DNA: TGCAGCGCCCCGGGACAGGGCACTGAAGCTTTCTTT.

The chain joins TRBV7-6 to TRBJ2-7; D gene ambiguous. This CDR3 has 14 residues. Trimming left V 1 base short and J 3 bases short, with 10 bases between. Germline V gives CDR1 SGHVS, CDR2 FNYEAQ. CDR3 sequence reads: CASSLGAEDYEQYF. The CDR3 nucleotides read TGTGCCAGCAGCTTAGGGGCCGAGGACTACGAGCAGTACTTC.

The V call is TRBV2, the J call TRBJ2-1; D remains unclear. The V end lost 7 bases, the J end lost 1 base, and 8 bases lay between the germline ends. Germline V gene lookup returns CDR1 SNHLY and CDR2 FYNNEI. This CDR3 comprises 13 residues. CDR3 in amino acids: CASKIDSYNEQFF. DNA of the CDR3: TGTGCCAGCAAAATAGATTCCTACAATGAGCAGTTCTTC.

This clonotype appeared a few times. This rearrangement joins TRBV20-1 to TRBJ2-6, with D possibly matching TRBD2 (6 bases). Deletions cut 3 bases from V and 2 bases from J, with 14 bases between. CDR1 and CDR2 (germline): DFQATT, SNEGSKA (reference sequence). The CDR3 totals 16 residues. CDR3 sequence (DNA): TGCAGTGCTAGTCGTCAGGGAGGCCCTGGGGCCAACGTCCTGACTTTC. This translates into CSASRQGGPGANVLTF.

The chain uses TRBV6-1 and TRBJ1-5; D possibly corresponds to TRBD1 (5 bases). There are 12 residues in the CDR3. The germline V and J ends were trimmed by 4 bases and 5 bases, with 6 bases remaining between them. The V gene's germline CDR1 is MNHNS and CDR2 SASEGT. The CDR3 DNA reads as TGTGCCAGCAGTGCCAGGGATCAGCCCCAGCATTTT. It codes for CASSARDQPQHF.

The sample holds a few counts of this clonotype. The chain couples TRBV11-2 to TRBJ2-3; D is unresolved. This CDR3 region has 14 residues. Deletions cut 3 bases from V and 7 bases from J, with 14 bases between. CDR1 and CDR2 (germline): SGHAT, FQNNGV. The CDR3 DNA is TGTGCCAGCAGCTTTACCCTCGGGCTTAATACGCAGTATTTT. Translating it yields CASSFTLGLNTQYF.

The chain joins TRBV30 to TRBJ2-7; 8 positions match TRBD1. CDR1 and CDR2 from the germline V gene are GTSNPN and SVGIG (reference sequence). The length of the CDR3 is 13 residues. Losses at the gene ends were 2 bases for V and 6 bases for J; bases not matched to a gene: 6. The CDR3 is CAWSLGTGPEQYF. CDR3 sequence (DNA): TGTGCCTGGAGTTTAGGGACAGGCCCCGAGCAGTACTTC. The full variable domain, with the rest looked up from reference TRBV30 and TRBJ2-7, is SQTIHQWPATLVQPVGSPLSLECTVEGTSNPNLYWYRQAAGRGLQLLFYSVGIGQISSEVPQNLSASRPQDRQFILSSKKLLLSDSGFYLCAWSLGTGPEQYFGPGTRLTVT.

This clonotype was recorded a few times. The gene calls are TRBV11-2 and TRBJ2-7; D may correspond to TRBD1 or TRBD2 (5 bases each). CDR3 length: 14 amino acids. The ends were cut back, 3 bases at V and 1 base at J, with 10 bases in the middle. The germline V gene encodes CDR1 SGHAT and CDR2 FQNNGV. DNA of the CDR3: TGTGCCAGCAGCTTGGGCAGGGAGTCCTACGAGCAGTACTTC. Protein sequence: CASSLGRESYEQYF.

The J gene is TRBJ1-3, the V gene TRBV12-3 or TRBV12-4; D not resolved. The CDR3 runs 15 residues. The V end lost 1 base, the J end lost 2 bases, and 9 bases lay between the germline ends. This CDR3 reads CASSLGRQTGNTIYF. CDR3 bases: TGTGCCAGCAGTTTAGGCAGGCAGACTGGAAACACCATATATTTT.

At least ten counts were recorded for this clonotype. The chain employs TRBV27 and TRBJ1-5, with D maybe TRBD1 (5 bases). The CDR3 spans 15 residues. CDR1 and CDR2 from the germline V gene are MNHEY and SMNVEV (reference sequence). The V and J ends lost 2 bases and 1 base respectively, with 9 bases between them. CDR3 loop: CASSLGAWSNQPQHF. The CDR3 DNA is TGTGCCAGCAGTTTAGGGGCTTGGAGCAATCAGCCCCAGCATTTT.

This chain uses TRBV6-1 with TRBJ2-2; tentative D call: TRBD2 (6 bases). CDR1 and CDR2 (germline): MNHNS, SASEGT. There are 17 residues in the CDR3. Trimming removed 5 bases from V and 9 bases from J, with 25 bases in between. CDR3 sequence (DNA): TGTGCCAGCAGTAAGCTTTCTAGCGCGAAGGGTGACAGGGAGCTGTTTTTT. As protein: CASSKLSSAKGDRELFF.

This clonotype was found many times. The chain links TRBV28 to TRBJ2-7; D is undetermined. The CDR3 has 13 amino acids. Trimming removed 4 bases from V and 5 bases from J, with 12 bases in between. Germline values: CDR1 MDHEN, CDR2 SYDVKM. CDR3 sequence: CASSSSRRDEQYF. The CDR3 region has the DNA TGTGCCAGCAGTTCTTCTCGCCGCGACGAGCAGTACTTC.

This clonotype was picked up a small number of times. The V gene is TRBV29-1, the J gene TRBJ2-5, with 8 nucleotides matching TRBD1. The CDR3 loop spans 12 amino acids. V shed 7 bases and J 4 bases; nucleotides not matched to a gene: 5. CDR1 is SQVTM, CDR2 ANQGSEA, per germline. Written as DNA, the CDR3 is TGCAGCGCAGGACAGGGAGGAGAGACCCAGTACTTC. As protein: CSAGQGGETQYF.

This clonotype showed up many times. CDR3 DNA sequence: TGTGCCAGCAGCTTAGCGACCGTACAAGAGACCCAGTACTTC. Its translation: CASSLATVQETQYF. The genes are TRBV7-9 and TRBJ2-5; D unclear. With 0 bases removed from V and 2 bases from J, the gap between germline ends came to 7 bases. CDR1 is SEHNR, CDR2 FQNEAQ, per germline (reference sequence). CDR3 size: 14 residues.

Only a few counts were recorded for this clonotype. The J gene is TRBJ1-6, the V gene TRBV20-1; unclear D gene. In germline, CDR1 is DFQATT, CDR2 SNEGSKA (reference sequence). This CDR3 has 12 amino acids. V lost 4 bases and J lost 6, with 7 bases in between. The CDR3 region has the DNA TGCAGTGCTACAACGTCTAATTCACCCCTCCACTTT. Its protein is CSATTSNSPLHF.

This clonotype has at least ten counts. CDR3 sequence reads: CASSYGRETQYF. CDR3 in DNA: TGTGCCAGCAGTTACGGTAGGGAGACCCAGTACTTC. The rearrangement joins TRBV6-5 to TRBJ2-5; D not certain. Deletions cut 2 bases from V and 5 bases from J, with 6 bases between. The CDR3 runs 12 residues. Per the germline V gene, CDR1 is MNHEY and CDR2 is SVGAGI.

This clonotype was found many times. V gene TRBV13 combines with J gene TRBJ1-2, with a tentative D call TRBD1 (5 bases). CDR1 is PRHDT and CDR2 is FYEKMQ in the germline V gene (reference sequence). This CDR3 comprises 13 residues. Trimming took 7 bases from V and 2 from J, leaving 11 bases between them. The DNA for the CDR3 is TGTGCCAGCAAACGATGGGGGAACTATGGCTACACCTTC. The encoded protein is CASKRWGNYGYTF.

This clonotype appeared many times. The chain joins TRBV6-1 to TRBJ2-5; 7 nucleotides match TRBD1. The CDR3 has 14 residues. Germline V gene sequence: CDR1 MNHNS, CDR2 SASEGT. The V segment lost 6 bases and the J segment 3 bases; nucleotides outside the gene matches: 7. CDR3 region: CASRLGTEEETQYF. The CDR3 nucleotides are TGTGCCAGCAGGTTGGGGACAGAAGAAGAGACCCAGTACTTC.

The rearrangement links TRBV5-1 to TRBJ2-5, with no clear D. Germline CDR1 is SGHRS and CDR2 is YFSETQ. Trimming shortened V by 0 bases and J by 2 bases, and 11 bases separated the two germline ends. The CDR3 is 15 residues long. The CDR3 sequence is CASSLAWDIQETQYF. CDR3 DNA: TGCGCCAGCAGCTTGGCCTGGGATATTCAAGAGACCCAGTACTTC.

V and J are TRBV25-1 and TRBJ1-3, with TRBD1 identical over 8 bases. CDR1 MGHDK and CDR2 SYGVNS come from the germline V gene. V was clipped by 5 bases and J by 9 bases; unmatched bases: 15. The CDR3 contains 16 residues. The DNA for the CDR3 is TGTGCCAGCAGTACCTCGACAGGGGAAAGGTTGGGCACCATATATTTT. Translated: CASSTSTGERLGTIYF. Full variable domain (missing parts from reference TRBV25-1 and TRBJ1-3): EADIYQTPRYLVIGTGKKITLECSQTMGHDKMYWYQQDPGMELHLIHYSYGVNSTEKGDLSSESTVSRIRTEHFPLTLESARPSHTSQYLCASSTSTGERLGTIYFGEGSWLTVV.

This clonotype occurred many times. V usage is TRBV28 and J usage is TRBJ1-2; D gene unclear. Germline V gene data show CDR1 as MDHEN and CDR2 as SYDVKM. The CDR3 has 14 amino acids. Trimming cost V 6 bases and J 4 bases, with 15 bases left between them. CDR3 sequence reads: CASRDPGESYGYTF. CDR3 sequence (DNA): TGTGCCAGCAGAGACCCCGGGGAATCCTATGGCTACACCTTC.

In its sample, this clonotype was seen many times. The genes are TRBV7-2 and TRBJ1-5; D might be TRBD1 (6 bases). The CDR3 totals 12 residues. Germline V gene lookup returns CDR1 SGHTA and CDR2 FQGNSA. Deletions cut 5 bases from V and 11 bases from J, with 13 bases between. CDR3 in amino acids: CASSRDNGAQHF. CDR3 nucleotide sequence: TGTGCCAGCAGCCGGGACAACGGGGCCCAGCATTTT.

This clonotype was observed many times. This rearrangement joins TRBV2 to TRBJ1-3; maybe TRBD1 (6 bases). The germline CDR1 and CDR2 sequences are SNHLY and FYNNEI. This CDR3 contains 15 residues. V gave up 6 bases and J gave up 0 bases, with 12 bases separating them. CDR3 loop: CASRGDTLSGNTIYF. The CDR3 region has the DNA TGTGCCAGCAGAGGGGACACCCTCTCTGGAAACACCATATATTTT.

This clonotype was seen ten or more times. The chain uses TRBV7-2 and TRBJ2-7; 13 positions match TRBD2. This CDR3 is 14 amino acids long. Unmatched junction bases numbered 4, after V lost 6 bases and J lost 5 bases. The V gene's germline CDR1 is SGHTA and CDR2 FQGNSA. The CDR3 sequence is CASRLGLAGDEQYF. Here the CDR3 DNA reads TGTGCCAGCAGGCTTGGACTAGCGGGGGACGAGCAGTACTTC.

Comment on this clonotype: It is likely a read error: a sequence one base away is far more abundant. V is TRBV6-2 or TRBV6-3 and J is TRBJ2-5; D tentatively fits TRBD1 or TRBD2 (5 bases each). The V gene lost 6 bases and the J gene lost 0 bases, with 11 bases spanning the gap. The germline gives CDR1 MNHEY, CDR2 SVGEGT. The CDR3 loop spans 14 amino acids. The CDR3 here is CASRGRPYQETQYF. Here the CDR3 DNA reads TGTGCCAGCAGGGGACGGCCGTACCAAGAGACCCAGTACTTC.